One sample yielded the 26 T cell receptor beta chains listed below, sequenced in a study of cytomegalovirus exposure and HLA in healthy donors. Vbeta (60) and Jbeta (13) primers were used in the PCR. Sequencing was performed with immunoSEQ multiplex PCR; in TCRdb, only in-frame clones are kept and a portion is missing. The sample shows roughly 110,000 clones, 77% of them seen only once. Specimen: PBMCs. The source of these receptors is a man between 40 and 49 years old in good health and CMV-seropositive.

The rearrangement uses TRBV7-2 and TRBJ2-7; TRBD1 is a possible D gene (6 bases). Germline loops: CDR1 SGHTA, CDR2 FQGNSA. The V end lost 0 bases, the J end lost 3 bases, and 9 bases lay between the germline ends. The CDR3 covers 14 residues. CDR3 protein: CASSLAPDSYEQYF. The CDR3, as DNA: TGTGCCAGCAGCTTAGCGCCGGACAGCTACGAGCAGTACTTC.

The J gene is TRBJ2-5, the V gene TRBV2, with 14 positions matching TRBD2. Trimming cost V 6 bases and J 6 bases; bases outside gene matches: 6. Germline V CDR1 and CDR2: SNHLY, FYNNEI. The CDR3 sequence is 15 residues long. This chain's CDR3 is CASRQTSGGAKTQYF. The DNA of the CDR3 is TGTGCCAGCAGGCAGACTAGCGGGGGGGCTAAGACCCAGTACTTC. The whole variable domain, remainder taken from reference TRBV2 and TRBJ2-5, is EPEVTQTPSHQVTQMGQEVILRCVPISNHLYFYWYRQILGQKVEFLVSFYNNEISEKSEIFDDQFSVERPDGSNFTLKIRSTKLEDSAMYFCASRQTSGGAKTQYFGPGTRLLVL.

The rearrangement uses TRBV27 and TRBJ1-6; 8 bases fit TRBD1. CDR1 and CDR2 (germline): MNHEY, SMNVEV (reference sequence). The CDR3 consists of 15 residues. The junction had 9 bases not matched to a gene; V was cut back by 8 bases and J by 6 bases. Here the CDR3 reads CASRRSGQVNSPLHF. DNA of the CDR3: TGTGCCAGCCGCCGGTCGGGACAGGTTAATTCACCCCTCCACTTT.

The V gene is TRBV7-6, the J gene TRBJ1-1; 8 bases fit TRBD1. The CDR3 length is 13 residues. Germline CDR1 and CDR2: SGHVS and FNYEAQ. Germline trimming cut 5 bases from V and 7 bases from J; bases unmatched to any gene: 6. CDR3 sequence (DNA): TGTGCCAGCAGCGCGACAGGGGTCCTTGAAGCTTTCTTT. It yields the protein CASSATGVLEAFF.

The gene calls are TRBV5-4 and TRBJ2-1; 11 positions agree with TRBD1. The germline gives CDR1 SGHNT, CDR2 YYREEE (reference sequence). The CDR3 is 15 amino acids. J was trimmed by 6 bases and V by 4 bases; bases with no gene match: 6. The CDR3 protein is CASSPGTGGSNEQFF. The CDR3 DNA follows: TGTGCCAGCAGCCCCGGGACAGGGGGTAGCAATGAGCAGTTCTTC.

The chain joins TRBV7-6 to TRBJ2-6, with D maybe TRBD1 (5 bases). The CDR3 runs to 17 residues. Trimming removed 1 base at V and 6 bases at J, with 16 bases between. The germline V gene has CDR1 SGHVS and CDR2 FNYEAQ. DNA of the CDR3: TGTGCCAGCAGCTTAGGGGGCGGCTCCGCAAAGGCCAACGTCCTGACTTTC. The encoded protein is CASSLGGGSAKANVLTF.

CDR3 nucleotides: TGCGCCAGCAGCCTAAGCGGGGGGTTGGCCTACGAGCAGTACTTC. It codes for CASSLSGGLAYEQYF. The rearrangement links TRBV4-1 to TRBJ2-7; TRBD2 agrees at 9 bases. Germline CDR1 MGHRA, CDR2 YSYEKL. Trimming took 4 bases from V and 2 from J; bases not matched to a gene: 6. The CDR3 runs 15 residues.

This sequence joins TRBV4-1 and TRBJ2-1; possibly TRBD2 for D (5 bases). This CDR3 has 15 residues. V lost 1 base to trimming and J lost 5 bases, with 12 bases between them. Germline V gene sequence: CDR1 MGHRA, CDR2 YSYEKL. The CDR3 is CASSQVGVLDNEQFF. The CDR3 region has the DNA TGCGCCAGCAGCCAAGTCGGGGTATTGGACAATGAGCAGTTCTTC.

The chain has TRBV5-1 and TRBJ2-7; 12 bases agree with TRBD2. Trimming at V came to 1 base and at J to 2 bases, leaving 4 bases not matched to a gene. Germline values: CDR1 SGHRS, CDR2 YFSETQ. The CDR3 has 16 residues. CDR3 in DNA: TGCGCCAGCAGCTTGTCTAGCGGGGGGGCACCCTACGAGCAGTACTTC. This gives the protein CASSLSSGGAPYEQYF.

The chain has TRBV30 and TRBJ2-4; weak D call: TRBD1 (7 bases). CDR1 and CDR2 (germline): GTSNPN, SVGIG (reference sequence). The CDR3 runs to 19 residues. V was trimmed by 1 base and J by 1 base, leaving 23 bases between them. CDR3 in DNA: TGTGCCTGGAGTGCCCTCAAGGGGGCGCGGGGTACGGCCAAAAACATTCAGTACTTC. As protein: CAWSALKGARGTAKNIQYF. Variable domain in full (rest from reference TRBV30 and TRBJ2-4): SQTIHQWPATLVQPVGSPLSLECTVEGTSNPNLYWYRQAAGRGLQLLFYSVGIGQISSEVPQNLSASRPQDRQFILSSKKLLLSDSGFYLCAWSALKGARGTAKNIQYFGAGTRLSVL.

The CDR3 loop is CASQWGGGHNEQFF. The CDR3 coding sequence is TGTGCCAGCCAGTGGGGGGGCGGGCACAATGAGCAGTTCTTC. The gene calls are TRBV28 and TRBJ2-1, with D maybe TRBD2 (7 bases). The V end lost 8 bases, the J end lost 5 bases, and 16 bases lay between the germline ends. This CDR3 contains 14 residues. Germline V lookup: CDR1 MDHEN, CDR2 SYDVKM. Supplemented by reference TRBV28 and TRBJ2-1, the full variable domain reads DVKVTQSSRYLVKRTGEKVFLECVQDMDHENMFWYRQDPGLGLRLIYFSYDVKMKEKGDIPEGYSVSREKKERFSLILESASTNQTSMYLCASQWGGGHNEQFFGPGTRLTVL.

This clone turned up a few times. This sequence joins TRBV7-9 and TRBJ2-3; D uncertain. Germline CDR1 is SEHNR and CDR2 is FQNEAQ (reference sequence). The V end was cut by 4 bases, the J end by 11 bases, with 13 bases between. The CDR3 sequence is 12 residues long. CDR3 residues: CASSYELQMQYF. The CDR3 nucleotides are TGTGCCAGCAGCTACGAACTCCAAATGCAGTATTTT.

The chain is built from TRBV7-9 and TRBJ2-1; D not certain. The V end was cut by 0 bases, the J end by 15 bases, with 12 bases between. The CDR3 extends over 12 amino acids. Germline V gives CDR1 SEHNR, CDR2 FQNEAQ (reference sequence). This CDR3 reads CASSLAHPSPFF. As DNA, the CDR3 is TGTGCCAGCAGCTTAGCCCACCCAAGCCCGTTCTTC.

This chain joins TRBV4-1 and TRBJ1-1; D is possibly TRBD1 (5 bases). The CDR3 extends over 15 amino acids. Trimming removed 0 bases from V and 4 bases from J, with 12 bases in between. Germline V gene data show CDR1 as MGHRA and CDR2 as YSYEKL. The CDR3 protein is CASSQDGGEPTEAFF. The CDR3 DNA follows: TGCGCCAGCAGCCAAGATGGAGGGGAACCCACTGAAGCTTTCTTT.

Here the CDR3 DNA reads TGTGCCTTGGACAGGGGAGGTGTTCAGCCCCAGCATTTT. Amino acids: CALDRGGVQPQHF. The V gene is TRBV6-1, the J gene TRBJ1-5, with TRBD1 matching over 9 bases. Trimming cost V 11 bases and J 6 bases; bases outside gene matches: 8. Looked up from germline, CDR1 is MNHNS and CDR2 is SASEGT. CDR3 size: 13 residues.

The CDR3 coding sequence is TGTGCCAGCCAAACAGGCGCCTCTGGAAACACCATATATTTT. It codes for CASQTGASGNTIYF. J is TRBJ1-3 and V is TRBV18; tentative D call: TRBD1 (5 bases). Germline V gene data show CDR1 as KGHSH and CDR2 as LQKENI. V was cut by 8 bases and J by 0 bases, with 11 bases left in between. The CDR3 consists of 14 residues.

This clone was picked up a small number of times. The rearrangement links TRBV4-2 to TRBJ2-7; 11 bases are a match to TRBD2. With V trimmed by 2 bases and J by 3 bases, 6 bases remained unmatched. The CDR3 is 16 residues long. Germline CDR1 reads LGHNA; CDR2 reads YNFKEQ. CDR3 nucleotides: TGTGCCAGCAGCCAACCACTAGCGGGGGTTCGCTACGAGCAGTACTTC. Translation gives CASSQPLAGVRYEQYF.

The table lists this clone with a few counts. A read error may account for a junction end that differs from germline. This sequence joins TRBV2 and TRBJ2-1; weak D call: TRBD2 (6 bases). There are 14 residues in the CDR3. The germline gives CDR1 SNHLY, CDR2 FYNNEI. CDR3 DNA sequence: TGTGCCAGCAGTGATTTCCCAGGGAGAGTTTGGGAGGTCTTC. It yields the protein CASSDFPGRVWEVF.

In DNA form, the CDR3 reads TGTGCCAGCAGAGCCCGGGGGGGCAATCAGCCCCAGCATTTT. It yields the protein CASRARGGNQPQHF. This sequence joins TRBV28 and TRBJ1-5; D is perhaps TRBD1 (5 bases). This CDR3 region has 14 residues. Germline V gene lookup returns CDR1 MDHEN and CDR2 SYDVKM. Trimming took 6 bases from V and 2 from J, leaving 11 bases between them.

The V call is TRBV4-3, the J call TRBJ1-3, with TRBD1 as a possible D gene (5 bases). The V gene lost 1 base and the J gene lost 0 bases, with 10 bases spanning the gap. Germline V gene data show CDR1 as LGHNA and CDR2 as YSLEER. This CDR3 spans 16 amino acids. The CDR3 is CASSQVWGSSGNTIYF. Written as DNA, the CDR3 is TGCGCCAGCAGCCAAGTTTGGGGCAGCTCTGGAAACACCATATATTTT.

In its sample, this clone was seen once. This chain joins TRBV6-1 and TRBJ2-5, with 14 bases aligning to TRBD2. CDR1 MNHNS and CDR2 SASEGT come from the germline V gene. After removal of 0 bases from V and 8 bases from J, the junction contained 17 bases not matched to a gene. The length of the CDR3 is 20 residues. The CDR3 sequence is CASSEAPPGLAGGGRGTQYF. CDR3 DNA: TGTGCCAGCAGTGAAGCGCCCCCCGGACTAGCGGGGGGTGGCAGGGGCACCCAGTACTTC.

CDR3 sequence: CASSLQAGSNEKLFF. The CDR3 DNA reads TGTGCCAGCAGCTTGCAGGCAGGGTCTAATGAAAAACTGTTTTTT. This chain connects TRBV7-2 to TRBJ1-4; D is perhaps TRBD1 (5 bases). CDR3 length: 15 residues. Germline V gene sequence: CDR1 SGHTA, CDR2 FQGNSA. V lost 3 bases and J lost 3, with 11 bases in between.

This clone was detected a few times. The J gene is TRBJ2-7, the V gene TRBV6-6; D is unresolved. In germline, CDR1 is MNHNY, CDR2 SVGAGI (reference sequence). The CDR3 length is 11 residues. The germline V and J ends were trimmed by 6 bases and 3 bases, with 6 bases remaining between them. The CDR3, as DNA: TGTGCCAGCAGCCAACTCTACGAGCAGTACTTC. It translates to CASSQLYEQYF.

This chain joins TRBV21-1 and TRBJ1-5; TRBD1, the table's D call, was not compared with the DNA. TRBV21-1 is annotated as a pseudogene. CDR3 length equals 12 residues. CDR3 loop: CANRGGNQPQHF. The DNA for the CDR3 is TGTGCCAACAGAGGGGGAAATCAGCCCCAGCATTTT.

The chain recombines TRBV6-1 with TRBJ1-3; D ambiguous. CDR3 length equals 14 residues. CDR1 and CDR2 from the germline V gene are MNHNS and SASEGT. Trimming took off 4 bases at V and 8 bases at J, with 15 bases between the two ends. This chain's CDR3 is CASSGEARGDTIYF. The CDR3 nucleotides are TGTGCCAGCAGTGGGGAGGCCCGTGGGGACACCATATATTTT.

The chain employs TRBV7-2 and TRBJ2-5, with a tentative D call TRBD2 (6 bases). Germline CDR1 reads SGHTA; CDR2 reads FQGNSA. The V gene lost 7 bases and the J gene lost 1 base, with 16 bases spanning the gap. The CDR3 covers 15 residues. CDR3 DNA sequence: TGTGCCAGCACCCCACCCTCCGGGGGCCAAGAGACCCAGTACTTC. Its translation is CASTPPSGGQETQYF.